A few counts support the clone carrying this T cell receptor (beta chain). One end of the junction fails to match germline, which may point to a read error. The data were obtained in a study of T-cell reconstitution after alpha-beta-depleted transplantation in children. The CDR3 covers 15 residues. Germline-derived CDR1 and CDR2 are SSHAT and FNYEAQ (reference sequence). The authors prepared the TCRbeta library with unique molecular identifiers. TCRdb reprocessed the PCR reads via MiXCR and lists one record per CDR3 protein. The data show some 350,000 distinct CDR3 sequences, 10% seen once. This clonotype was sampled from a human donor who donated a stem cell graft to a child with acute lymphoblastic leukemia. The chain is built from TRBV7-7 and TRBJ2-1, with 14 positions matching TRBD2. The sequences come from PBMCs from the stem cell graft donor, collected from the stem cell graft. CDR3 coding DNA: TGTGCTAGCAGCCGCGGGACTAGCGGGAGCGATGAGCAGTTCTTC. It translates to CASSRGTSGSDEQFF.